The 16 T cell receptor beta chains below all came from one sample that was sequenced in a study of CD8 T cells in Susac syndrome. Random hexamers were used to reverse transcribe the RNA input (roughly 0.5 to 1 ug). TCRdb re-called the immunoSEQ multiplex PCR reads through MiXCR, storing one row per CDR3 protein. The table lists tens of thousands of distinct CDR3 sequences, 90% to 95% of them singletons. The specimen sequenced was CD4+ T cells from PBMCs. The receptor source for this set is a human donor with Susac syndrome.

The rearrangement links TRBV27 to TRBJ2-5; D is ambiguous. The CDR3 consists of 12 residues. Germline CDR1 reads MNHEY; CDR2 reads SMNVEV (reference sequence). V lost 11 bases to trimming and J lost 2 bases, with 12 bases between them. In DNA form, the CDR3 reads TGTGCCCCCCAGATAGATCAAGAGACCCAGTACTTC. Encoded protein: CAPQIDQETQYF.

This CDR3 is CASSTGTGDQPQHF. CDR3 in DNA: TGTGCCAGCAGCACCGGGACAGGGGATCAGCCCCAGCATTTT. V gene TRBV7-9 combines with J gene TRBJ1-5; 10 bases line up with TRBD1. CDR1 and CDR2 from the germline V gene are SEHNR and FQNEAQ (reference sequence). The J segment lost 5 bases and the V segment lost 5 bases, leaving 3 bases of the junction unmatched. The length of the CDR3 is 14 residues.

The V call is TRBV12-3 or TRBV12-4, the J call TRBJ1-3; no firm D call. The CDR3 covers 12 residues. With 6 bases removed from V and 4 bases from J, the gap between germline ends came to 7 bases. The CDR3 sequence is CASRGIGNTIYF. The CDR3 coding sequence is TGTGCCAGCAGGGGTATCGGAAACACCATATATTTT.

The rearrangement links TRBV2 to TRBJ1-1; the D is unclear. The ends were cut back, 8 bases at V and 5 bases at J, with 18 bases in the middle. This CDR3 has 14 residues. CDR1 SNHLY and CDR2 FYNNEI come from the germline V gene. DNA of the CDR3: TGTGCCAGCGCTATTAATGGTGTGGGGACTGAAGCTTTCTTT. Its translation: CASAINGVGTEAFF.

This clonotype was counted a single time. The genes are TRBV12-5 and TRBJ1-3; D is undetermined. Between the trimmed V and J ends, which lost 5 bases and 0 bases, there was a span of 8 bases. CDR3 length: 14 amino acids. Germline lookup yields CDR1 LGHNT and CDR2 FRNRAP. The CDR3 region is CASGVTVSGNTIYF. The CDR3 bases are TGTGCTAGTGGTGTGACTGTCTCTGGAAACACCATATATTTT.

DNA of the CDR3: TGTGCCAGTAGTATAAGCGGGAGGGAGAACACCGGGGAGCTGTTTTTT. Amino acids: CASSISGRENTGELFF. The genes are TRBV19 and TRBJ2-2, with 10 bases identical to TRBD2. The CDR3 is 16 residues long. The J segment lost 1 base and the V segment lost 2 bases, leaving 1 base of the junction unmatched. CDR1 LNHDA and CDR2 SQIVND come from the germline V gene (reference sequence).

V usage is TRBV10-3 and J usage is TRBJ2-7; weak D call: TRBD1 (7 bases). The V end was cut by 6 bases, the J end by 5 bases, with 14 bases between. CDR1 and CDR2 from the germline V gene are ENHRY and SYGVKD. There are 13 residues in the CDR3. DNA for the CDR3: TGTGCCATCAGGGAGGGACAGTGGAACGAGCAGTACTTC. This translates into CAIREGQWNEQYF.

The chain carries TRBV12-3 or TRBV12-4 and TRBJ1-2, with D possibly TRBD1 on 6 matching bases. This CDR3 has 16 residues. V dropped 6 bases and J dropped 7 bases, with 24 bases sitting between them. CDR3 loop: CASREQGPGMRTGYTF. CDR3 nucleotide sequence: TGTGCCAGCAGGGAACAGGGCCCCGGTATGCGGACTGGCTACACCTTC.

The chain has TRBV2 and TRBJ1-3; TRBD1 aligns across 7 bases. The V gene's germline CDR1 is SNHLY and CDR2 FYNNEI. V gave up 7 bases and J gave up 4 bases; unmatched junction bases: 16. The CDR3 covers 17 residues. The CDR3: CASIDYTGTAKGNTIYF. The CDR3 bases are TGTGCCAGCATCGATTATACCGGGACAGCAAAGGGAAACACCATATATTTT.

CDR3 DNA: TGTGCCACCAGTGGATCCCTGAACACCGGGGAGCTGTTTTTT. Its translation: CATSGSLNTGELFF. This chain joins TRBV24-1 and TRBJ2-2; D is unresolved. The CDR3 extends over 14 amino acids. With 5 bases removed from V and 1 base from J, the gap between germline ends came to 7 bases. Per the germline V gene, CDR1 is KGHDR and CDR2 is SFDVKD.

The chain is built from TRBV28 and TRBJ1-4; D gene unclear. The length of the CDR3 is 11 residues. The germline CDR1 and CDR2 sequences are MDHEN and SYDVKM. V lost 8 bases, J lost 8 bases, and 9 bases lay in between. The CDR3 coding sequence is TGTGCCAGCGGAGGTTGGGAAAAACTGTTTTTT. It encodes CASGGWEKLFF.

The chain joins TRBV5-1 to TRBJ2-2; tentatively, D is TRBD2 (6 bases). This CDR3 has 14 amino acids. Germline V gene sequence: CDR1 SGHRS, CDR2 YFSETQ. Deletions cut 4 bases from V and 5 bases from J, with 12 bases between. The CDR3 sequence: CASSPEGPTGELFF. As DNA, the CDR3 is TGCGCCAGCAGCCCGGAGGGGCCTACCGGGGAGCTGTTTTTT.

The chain couples TRBV11-1 to TRBJ2-2, with a weak D call TRBD1 (6 bases). The V end lost 5 bases, the J end lost 3 bases, and 13 bases lay between the germline ends. CDR1 SGHAT and CDR2 FQDESV come from the germline V gene (reference sequence). CDR3 length: 15 amino acids. The CDR3 DNA follows: TGTGCCAGCAGCGTCGGACAGACCCACACCGGGGAGCTGTTTTTT. Protein product: CASSVGQTHTGELFF.

This chain links TRBV5-6 with TRBJ1-4; D unresolved. Germline CDR1 SGHDT, CDR2 YYEEEE. With 1 base removed from V and 4 bases from J, the gap between germline ends came to 17 bases. The length of the CDR3 is 17 residues. In nucleotides, the CDR3 is TGTGCCAGCAGCTTGTACGGGTACCAGGAAGTTAATGAAAAACTGTTTTTT. As protein: CASSLYGYQEVNEKLFF.

This chain connects TRBV20-1 to TRBJ1-1; D not resolved. V shed 4 bases and J shed 0 bases, with 12 bases lying between them. The germline gives CDR1 DFQATT, CDR2 SNEGSKA (reference sequence). CDR3 length equals 14 residues. This CDR3 is CSAKTGPLNTEAFF. The DNA of the CDR3 is TGCAGTGCTAAGACCGGACCGCTGAACACTGAAGCTTTCTTT.

The V call is TRBV3-1, the J call TRBJ2-5; 9 nucleotides align to TRBD1. The CDR3 has 15 amino acids. Looked up from germline, CDR1 is LGHDT and CDR2 is YNNKEL (reference sequence). The trim removed 4 bases at V and 4 bases at J, leaving 7 bases unmatched. The CDR3 spells CASSPWDREGETQYF. The CDR3 DNA reads as TGTGCCAGCAGCCCGTGGGACAGGGAGGGAGAGACCCAGTACTTC.